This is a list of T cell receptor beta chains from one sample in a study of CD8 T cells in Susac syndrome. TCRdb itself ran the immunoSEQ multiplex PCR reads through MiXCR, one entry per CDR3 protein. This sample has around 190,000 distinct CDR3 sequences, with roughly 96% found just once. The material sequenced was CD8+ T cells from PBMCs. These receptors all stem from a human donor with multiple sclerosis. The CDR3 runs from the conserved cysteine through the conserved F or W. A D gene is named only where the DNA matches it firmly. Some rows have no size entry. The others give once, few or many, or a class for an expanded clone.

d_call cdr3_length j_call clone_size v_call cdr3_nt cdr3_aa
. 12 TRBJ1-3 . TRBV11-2 TGTGCCAGCAGCTTTGCTGGAAACACCATATATTTT CASSFAGNTIYF
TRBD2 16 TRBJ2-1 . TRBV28 TGTGCCAGCAGTTACACACTCGGACTAGCGGGAGACCAGCAGTTCTTC CASSYTLGLAGDQQFF
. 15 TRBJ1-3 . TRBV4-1 TGCGCCAGCAGCCAACGGGAGTCCTCTGGAAACACCATATATTTT CASSQRESSGNTIYF
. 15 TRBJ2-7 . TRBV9 TGTGCCAGCAGCCCGTCCCCGGGAGAAGGCTACGAGCAGTACTTC CASSPSPGEGYEQYF
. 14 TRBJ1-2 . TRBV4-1 TGCGCCAGCAGCCAACCCACAGCCCTTTATGGCTACACCTTC CASSQPTALYGYTF
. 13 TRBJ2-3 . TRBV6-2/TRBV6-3 TGTGCCAGCAGTTTTGGGCTAGGAGATACGCAGTATTTT CASSFGLGDTQYF
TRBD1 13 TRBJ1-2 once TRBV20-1 TGCAGTGCCAGGGGGGCGGAGGACTATGGCTACACCTTC CSARGAEDYGYTF
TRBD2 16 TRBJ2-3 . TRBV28 TGTGCCAGCAGTTTACTAGCGGGAGGCAGCACAGATACGCAGTATTTT CASSLLAGGSTDTQYF
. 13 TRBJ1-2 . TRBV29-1 TGCAGCGGGGGGGCAATTGGAACTAGTGGCTACACCTTC CSGGAIGTSGYTF
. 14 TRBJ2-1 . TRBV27 TGTGCCAGCGGTGTGGGGGCTGCCTACAATGAGCAGTTCTTC CASGVGAAYNEQFF
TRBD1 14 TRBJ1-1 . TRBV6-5 TGTGCCAGCAGTTTATCCAGGGGGCAGACTGAAGCTTTCTTT CASSLSRGQTEAFF
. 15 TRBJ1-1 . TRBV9 TGTGCCAGCAGCCCCCGGGGGCCGATGAACACTGAAGCTTTCTTT CASSPRGPMNTEAFF
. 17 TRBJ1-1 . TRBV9 TGTGCCAGCAGCTCTCCCCAACCACCAGAAAAAAACACTGAAGCTTTCTTT CASSSPQPPEKNTEAFF
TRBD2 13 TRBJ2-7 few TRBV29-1 TGCAGCGTTGAGGCCAGGGAGGGCTACGAGCAGTACTTC CSVEAREGYEQYF
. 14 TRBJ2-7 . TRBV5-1 TGCGCCAGCAGGGAGGGTCCAGCCACCCACGAGCAGTACTTC CASREGPATHEQYF
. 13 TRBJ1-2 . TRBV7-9 TGTGCCAGCAGCTTTGGAGACGCCACTGGCTACACCTTC CASSFGDATGYTF
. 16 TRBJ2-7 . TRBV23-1 TGCGCCAGCAGGGCCGAGGGGGGGACGGAGAACTACGAGCAGTACTTC CASRAEGGTENYEQYF
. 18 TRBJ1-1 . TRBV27 TGTGCCAGCAGTCAAGGGACCCTCCGGGACCAGATGAACACTGAAGCTTTCTTT CASSQGTLRDQMNTEAFF